Following are 19 T cell receptor beta chains from one sample sequenced in a study of blood T cell repertoires in COVID-19 (dated by TCRdb to the early 2020s). The library was prepared using the immunoSEQ multiplex PCR assay. TCRdb stores this immuneACCESS table with in-frame sequences only. Part of the clones is absent; in the studies checked, under half of the shortfall reflects unresolved V genes, and no reason is known for the rest. Present in this sample are some 530,000 clones, less than 90% of which were seen just once. The ten largest clones represent 8.3% of the sample. The sequenced sample consisted of PBMCs or T cells enriched from blood (not recorded which). The receptors originated from a woman aged 55 to 70 who had recovered from COVID-19.

V is TRBV30 and J is TRBJ2-1, with D perhaps TRBD2 (5 bases). Trimming took 2 bases from V and 9 from J, leaving 8 bases between them. This CDR3 spans 11 amino acids. From germline, CDR1 is GTSNPN and CDR2 SVGIG (reference sequence). CDR3 bases: TGTGCCTGGAGTATGAGGGTTGAGCAGTTCTTC. It specifies CAWSMRVEQFF. Combining the CDR3 with reference TRBV30 and TRBJ2-1 gives the whole variable domain SQTIHQWPATLVQPVGSPLSLECTVEGTSNPNLYWYRQAAGRGLQLLFYSVGIGQISSEVPQNLSASRPQDRQFILSSKKLLLSDSGFYLCAWSMRVEQFFGPGTRLTVL.

V gene TRBV5-6 combines with J gene TRBJ2-1, with D possibly being TRBD1 (6 bases). The length of the CDR3 is 15 residues. CDR1 and CDR2 from the germline V gene are SGHDT and YYEEEE. V gave up 3 bases and J gave up 8 bases, with 18 bases separating them. CDR3 sequence (DNA): TGTGCCAGCAGCTACGACCCAGGGGATGGTGATGAGCAGTTCTTC. Protein: CASSYDPGDGDEQFF.

Remarks on this clone: At one end the junction does not follow the germline gene, possibly because of a read error. The chain combines TRBV13 with TRBJ2-7; 9 nucleotides agree with TRBD1. This CDR3 spans 15 amino acids. The V gene's germline CDR1 is PRHDT and CDR2 FYEKMQ (reference sequence). The DNA for the CDR3 is TGTGCCAGCACCTTAGGGGGACAGGGACCCTACGAGCAGTACTTC. It yields the protein CASTLGGQGPYEQYF.

This chain links TRBV18 with TRBJ1-4; D might be TRBD1 (6 bases). The CDR3 spans 19 residues. The germline CDR1 and CDR2 sequences are KGHSH and LQKENI. V was clipped by 2 bases and J by 0 bases, with 19 bases between them. CDR3 protein: CASSPIRSGGLTTNEKLFF. DNA for the CDR3: TGTGCCAGCTCACCAATTCGGTCTGGGGGCCTCACAACTAATGAAAAACTGTTTTTT.

V gene TRBV24-1 combines with J gene TRBJ2-7, with 9 bases fitting TRBD1. CDR3 length: 17 amino acids. The germline V gene encodes CDR1 KGHDR and CDR2 SFDVKD. The V segment lost 3 bases and the J segment 6 bases; nucleotides outside the gene matches: 14. The CDR3 sequence: CATSDNTGGAMSGEQYF. The CDR3 nucleotides are TGTGCCACCAGTGATAACACAGGGGGCGCCATGAGTGGCGAGCAGTACTTC.

V and J are TRBV27 and TRBJ2-3; TRBD1 aligns across 8 bases. V lost 7 bases and J lost 1; bases outside the gene matches: 1. This CDR3 is 13 amino acids long. CDR1 and CDR2 (germline): MNHEY, SMNVEV (reference sequence). The CDR3: CASMTGGTDTQYF. The DNA of the CDR3 is TGTGCCAGCATGACAGGGGGCACAGATACGCAGTATTTT.

The chain is built from TRBV18 and TRBJ2-5; 8 positions match TRBD2. The trim removed 6 bases at V and 1 base at J, leaving 1 base unmatched. The V gene's germline CDR1 is KGHSH and CDR2 LQKENI. This CDR3 is 13 amino acids long. In DNA form, the CDR3 reads TGTGCCAGCTCCGGGGGGGCCCAAGAGACCCAGTACTTC. The encoded protein is CASSGGAQETQYF.

This chain connects TRBV2 to TRBJ1-2; 11 bases match TRBD1. The V gene end was trimmed by 7 bases and the J gene end by 8 bases; junction bases not matched to a gene: 12. The germline V gene has CDR1 SNHLY and CDR2 FYNNEI. CDR3 size: 15 residues. The CDR3 is CASTPLGQGGDGYTF. CDR3 DNA sequence: TGTGCCAGCACCCCGTTGGGACAGGGGGGCGACGGCTACACCTTC.

The chain is built from TRBV5-1 and TRBJ2-3; D gene uncertain. Germline CDR1 is SGHRS and CDR2 is YFSETQ. V lost 2 bases and J lost 2, with 12 bases in between. The CDR3 runs to 15 residues. This chain's CDR3 is CASSFARRPTDTQYF. CDR3 sequence (DNA): TGCGCCAGCAGCTTTGCCCGGCGGCCCACAGATACGCAGTATTTT.

This sequence joins TRBV6-5 and TRBJ2-6; 8 bases agree with TRBD1. The CDR3 spans 15 residues. V lost 6 bases and J lost 2; bases outside the gene matches: 3. The germline CDR1 and CDR2 sequences are MNHEY and SVGAGI. The chain's CDR3 is CASRLTGAGANVLTF. The DNA for the CDR3 is TGTGCCAGCAGACTGACAGGGGCTGGGGCCAACGTCCTGACTTTC.

This chain links TRBV24-1 with TRBJ2-7; possible D gene TRBD2, 5 bases. CDR3 length: 14 residues. V lost 5 bases and J 9 bases, leaving 19 bases between the germline ends. Germline CDR1 KGHDR, CDR2 SFDVKD. The CDR3, as DNA: TGTGCCACCAGTGTCCCAGGAGTAGGCGCGGGGCAGTACGTC. Its translation: CATSVPGVGAGQYV.

This chain links TRBV19 with TRBJ1-5; D may be TRBD1 (6 bases). Between the trimmed V and J ends, which lost 0 bases and 7 bases, there was a span of 13 bases. The germline V gene has CDR1 LNHDA and CDR2 SQIVND (reference sequence). The length of the CDR3 is 15 residues. The CDR3 DNA reads TGTGCCAGTAGTATAGATGGGGCGGGGGGCCAGCCCCAGCATTTT. Protein: CASSIDGAGGQPQHF.

Only one count was recorded for this clone. CDR3 amino acids: CASSGTADEAFF. CDR3 nucleotide sequence: TGTGCCAGCAGTGGGACAGCGGATGAAGCTTTCTTT. The chain combines TRBV28 with TRBJ1-1; 7 bases fit TRBD1. Germline-derived CDR1 and CDR2 are MDHEN and SYDVKM. The CDR3 is 12 amino acids. J gave up 7 bases and V 5 bases, and 4 bases lay outside the gene matches.

The V gene is TRBV11-2, the J gene TRBJ2-7; D is perhaps TRBD1 (8 bases). V lost 4 bases and J lost 4, with 14 bases in between. There are 14 residues in the CDR3. Germline CDR1 reads SGHAT; CDR2 reads FQNNGV. The CDR3 DNA follows: TGTGCCAGCAGCTCCGACAGGGGAGGGTACGAGCAGTACGTC. Translated, it gives CASSSDRGGYEQYV.

V usage is TRBV24-1 and J usage is TRBJ2-2; 12 bases fit TRBD1. V gave up 3 bases and J gave up 8 bases; unmatched junction bases: 6. The germline V gene encodes CDR1 KGHDR and CDR2 SFDVKD. The CDR3 is made up of 16 amino acids. The CDR3 sequence is CATSDRDRGLSGELFF. The CDR3 DNA is TGTGCCACCAGTGATCGGGACAGGGGGCTATCGGGGGAGCTGTTTTTT.

The chain uses TRBV12-3 or TRBV12-4 and TRBJ1-2; D is perhaps TRBD1 (6 bases). V lost 5 bases and J 7 bases, leaving 14 bases between the germline ends. This CDR3 spans 13 amino acids. The CDR3 bases are TGTGCCAGCAGTGCGCAACCAGGGGTTGGCTACACCTTC. Residues: CASSAQPGVGYTF.

The count of this clone is one. The identical CDR3 is also encoded by other nucleotide sequences in the sample. The chain employs TRBV5-1 and TRBJ2-5; 7 nucleotides line up with TRBD1. From germline, CDR1 is SGHRS and CDR2 YFSETQ. This CDR3 has 13 amino acids. V shed 2 bases and J 3 bases; nucleotides not matched to a gene: 1. As DNA, the CDR3 is TGCGCCAGCAGCTTTACAGGGGAAGAGACCCAGTACTTC. Amino acids: CASSFTGEETQYF.

At least ten counts were recorded for this clone. The chain couples TRBV10-1 to TRBJ2-3; TRBD2 aligns across 9 bases. J lost 6 bases, V lost 2 bases, and 15 bases had no gene match. Germline CDR1 is WNHNN and CDR2 is SYGVQD (reference sequence). This CDR3 comprises 18 residues. DNA of the CDR3: TGCGCCAGCAGTGAGGAGCTTGGCGGGGGGGGCCGAAGGGATACGCAGTATTTT. Its protein is CASSEELGGGGRRDTQYF.

The chain joins TRBV6-5 to TRBJ1-6, with 8 bases lining up with TRBD1. V shed 4 bases, J shed 3 bases, and the junction held 2 bases outside the gene matches. Germline V gives CDR1 MNHEY, CDR2 SVGAGI. The CDR3 length is 15 residues. The CDR3 bases are TGTGCCAGCAGTTCGGGACAGGTCTATAATTCACCCCTCCACTTT. Encoded protein: CASSSGQVYNSPLHF.